The clone carrying this T cell receptor beta chain occurred many times. The antigen is not known. Germline CDR1 LGHNT, CDR2 FRNRAP. The CDR3 covers 14 residues. The V end lost 2 bases, the J end lost 5 bases, and 13 bases lay between the germline ends. The investigators amplified TCR beta CDR3 regions from RNA transcripts. A first-round RT-PCR of the TCR CDR3 used the HTBI primer set. TCRdb passed the multiplex PCR reads through MiXCR, listing each CDR3 protein once. Of nearly 600,000 distinct CDR3 sequences detected, 14% appear once; the ten largest clones hold more than 5%. The data are from a study of T cells in Graves' hyperthyroidism and ophthalmopathy. Whole-study context: It was at initial diagnosis, before any treatment, that peripheral blood was collected.

Study-wide findings and caveats: Researchers found most expanded thyroid clonotypes above 0.001 in blood as well.

Hyperthyroidism had been newly diagnosed in patients aged 18 to 65, and its duration was under 2 months. Uncontrolled infection, other autoimmune disease, pregnancy or lactation led to exclusion. The clonotype comes from a woman aged 25 to 39 with Graves' hyperthyroidism that later progressed to Graves' ophthalmopathy. Input material: blood. The rearrangement joins TRBV12-5 to TRBJ2-7; no clear D gene. The CDR3 sequence is CASGLLPLRHEQYF. CDR3 DNA: TGTGCTAGTGGTTTGCTCCCCCTAAGGCACGAGCAGTACTTC.